Sequencing of this TCR beta chain was carried out in a study of sequential checkpoint blockade in melanoma (dated by TCRdb to the late 2010s). At the level of the whole study: Patients were randomized 1:1 to first-line nivolumab followed by ipilimumab (arm A) or ipilimumab followed by nivolumab (arm B). Maintenance nivolumab came after both trial sequences. TCRbeta immunosequencing was performed on DNA from roughly 90 pretreatment melanoma tumor samples. For 20 or so patients, matched tumor biopsies were taken both before treatment and at week 13, after single-agent nivolumab (arm A) or ipilimumab (arm B). Roughly three quarters of the matched tumor biopsy pairs taken before and after treatment were from the same lesion. On the study overall, not on this receptor specifically: The response-prediction model combining TCR metrics and mutation burden needs validation in larger, independent patient cohorts. Patients with increases in tumor T-cell fraction and clonality by week 13 were approximately 30 times more likely to achieve clinical benefit. In the nivolumab-first arm (arm A), pretreatment tumor TIL clonality was associated with response (P = .04). Tumor T-cell fraction and clonality were correlated with PD-L1 staining and CD8+ T-cell counts, but not with mutational load. Small sample sizes and reduced statistical power limited the within-arm analyses of tumor T-cell fraction.

The treatment or condition label here, explained by the study, means: randomized to nivolumab then ipilimumab (arm A) or the reverse (arm B). Prior DNA-damaging chemotherapy had not been received by any trial patient. CheckMate 064, a randomized, open-label phase II trial of sequential checkpoint blockade, was the source of the samples, all of which came from patients with melanoma. Genomic DNA from formalin-fixed paraffin-embedded (FFPE) tissue samples was used for tumor TCR sequencing. The immunoSEQ Assay was used to immunosequence TCRbeta CDR3 regions from genomic DNA. Before high-throughput sequencing, the genomic DNA was amplified using bias-controlled multiplex PCR. The paper's processing steps were these. To quantify the absolute abundance of each unique TCRbeta CDR3 region, the sequences were collapsed and filtered. Clonality, defined as 1 minus Pielou's evenness, was calculated using only productive rearrangements. To compute tumor T-cell fraction, TCRbeta template counts were normalized to usable DNA, with usable DNA estimated from several housekeeping genes. Clones with significantly greater frequencies in on-treatment versus baseline samples were identified using a previously published method. The clones in this table, taken by TCRdb from immuneACCESS, are in-frame only. Not every clone is retained; where verified, under half of the shortfall comes from an unresolved V gene, and the cause of the rest is unknown. V, J and clone size are those of that table, while D and trimming were read from the DNA. A total of 13,000 or so clones appear in this sample, under 30% of them only once. The ten largest make up about 20% of the sample.

Ten or more counts support this clone. What antigen it recognizes has not been identified. No per-base quality is available; no much larger clone lies one base away. V loses 3 bases, J loses 3 bases, and the germline ends lie 13 bases apart. The CDR3 has 15 amino acids, counting the end cysteine and phenylalanine. Kept here is only the CDR3 DNA, which spans 45 bases and is read in frame from base 1. The germline V gene sets CDR1 to SGHNT and CDR2 to YENEEA. This chain joins TRBV11-3 to TRBJ2-3; the D segment could be TRBD2, given 5 matching bases. This specimen consisted of tumor tissue (inferred from file names), obtained from a patient given nivolumab and ipilimumab in sequence. The sequence derives from a human donor with melanoma. At the DNA level, the sequence is TGTGCCAGCAGCTTGGACGGGCGAGGGACAGATACGCAGTATTTT. Its product reads: CASSLDGRGTDTQYF. When the CDR3 is completed using the reference TRBV11-3 and TRBJ2-3 genes on either side, the full variable domain is EAGVVQSPRYKIIEKKQPVAFWCNPISGHNTLYWYLQNLGQGPELLIRYENEEAVDDSQLPKDRFSAERLKGVDSTLKIQPAELGDSAVYLCASSLDGRGTDTQYFGPGTRLTVL.